The 19 T cell receptor beta chains given below trace back to one sample, sequenced in a study of T cell responses to AZD1222 COVID-19 vaccine (dated by TCRdb to the early 2020s). Interpreted using the paper, the time point label stands for: baseline before first vaccination. Library creation used the immunoSEQ multiplex PCR assay. Held by TCRdb, this immuneACCESS table contains in-frame sequences only and omits some clones. Under half of the omission traces to an unresolved V gene where checked; the cause of the rest is unknown. The sample table shows approximately 100,000 clones, and approximately 89% are seen once. Clones ranked in the top ten supply 20% of the sample. The sequenced sample was peripheral blood, obtained on day 0 of AZD1222 vaccination. The receptors derive from an adult in good health.

The chain has TRBV28 and TRBJ1-6, with D maybe TRBD1 (6 bases). The CDR3 contains 11 residues. V was cut by 10 bases and J by 8 bases, with 9 bases left in between. Germline V gives CDR1 MDHEN, CDR2 SYDVKM. The CDR3: CAISGDSPLHF. For the CDR3, the DNA is TGTGCCATTTCAGGGGATTCACCCCTCCACTTT.

The rearrangement uses TRBV29-1 and TRBJ2-3; D may be TRBD1 or TRBD2 (5 bases each). This CDR3 region has 13 residues. CDR1 and CDR2 from the germline V gene are SQVTM and ANQGSEA. Trimming stripped 6 bases from V and 0 bases from J, with 10 bases between. The CDR3, as DNA: TGCAGCGTGGAGAGGGGTAGCACAGATACGCAGTATTTT. This codes for CSVERGSTDTQYF.

A single count supports this clone. The rearrangement uses TRBV4-2 and TRBJ1-2, with D uncertain. The CDR3 consists of 16 residues. With 0 bases removed from V and 4 bases from J, the gap between germline ends came to 15 bases. Looked up from germline, CDR1 is LGHNA and CDR2 is YNFKEQ. CDR3 region: CASSQDVYEVGYGYTF. In DNA, the CDR3 is TGTGCCAGCAGCCAAGATGTTTATGAGGTGGGCTATGGCTACACCTTC.

This chain links TRBV10-3 with TRBJ2-5; TRBD2 agrees at 8 bases. This CDR3 is 15 amino acids long. Germline V gene sequence: CDR1 ENHRY, CDR2 SYGVKD. V was clipped by 3 bases and J by 7 bases; unmatched bases: 10. The CDR3 DNA is TGTGCCATCAGTGAAGTAGGCGGGGGGATGGGGACCCAGTACTTC. It translates to CAISEVGGGMGTQYF.

In DNA form, the CDR3 reads TGTGCCAGCAGCTCCCAGCGGGGGGCTTACGATGGCTACACCTTC. This translates into CASSSQRGAYDGYTF. This chain uses TRBV11-2 with TRBJ1-2; possible D gene TRBD1, 6 bases. In germline, CDR1 is SGHAT, CDR2 FQNNGV. V lost 4 bases to trimming and J lost 6 bases, with 18 bases between them. CDR3 length: 15 amino acids. Combining the CDR3 with reference TRBV11-2 and TRBJ1-2 gives the whole variable domain EAGVAQSPRYKIIEKRQSVAFWCNPISGHATLYWYQQILGQGPKLLIQFQNNGVVDDSQLPKDRFSAERLKGVDSTLKIQPAKLEDSAVYLCASSSQRGAYDGYTFGSGTRLTVV.

The V call is TRBV19, the J call TRBJ1-3; TRBD1 aligns across 10 bases. Germline CDR1 is LNHDA and CDR2 is SQIVND (reference sequence). The V and J ends lost 6 bases and 0 bases, in that order; junction bases with no gene match: 5. The CDR3 has 16 residues. The CDR3 DNA sequence: TGTGCCAGTAGGGGACAGGGGACTAACTCTGGAAACACCATATATTTT. This codes for CASRGQGTNSGNTIYF.

As regards this clone: Other DNA sequences of this sample code for an identical CDR3. The chain joins TRBV7-2 to TRBJ1-3; D gene uncertain. Trimming left V 0 bases short and J 0 bases short, with 6 bases between. The CDR3 loop spans 15 amino acids. Germline assignment: CDR1 SGHTA and CDR2 FQGNSA. CDR3 sequence reads: CASSLAGSSGNTIYF. CDR3 DNA sequence: TGTGCCAGCAGCTTAGCGGGGAGCTCTGGAAACACCATATATTTT.

This chain links TRBV7-2 with TRBJ2-5; 7 bases match TRBD2. CDR1 is SGHTA and CDR2 is FQGNSA in the germline V gene. The CDR3 runs 15 residues. The V gene end was trimmed by 7 bases and the J gene end by 5 bases; junction bases not matched to a gene: 13. Here the CDR3 reads CASNHGGRGGETQYF. The CDR3 region has the DNA TGTGCCAGCAACCACGGGGGGAGAGGTGGGGAGACCCAGTACTTC.

The J gene is TRBJ1-5, the V gene TRBV6-5, with 8 positions matching TRBD1. Per the germline V gene, CDR1 is MNHEY and CDR2 is SVGAGI. CDR3 length equals 13 residues. The V and J ends lost 2 bases and 6 bases, in that order; junction bases with no gene match: 0. The CDR3 region has the DNA TGTGCCAGCAGTTACACAGGGGGTCAGCCCCAGCATTTT. It encodes CASSYTGGQPQHF.

The chain employs TRBV7-2 and TRBJ2-5; unclear D gene. Trimming removed 6 bases from V and 6 bases from J, with 11 bases in between. This CDR3 comprises 12 residues. CDR1 is SGHTA, CDR2 FQGNSA, per germline. The CDR3 is CASRHESQTQYF. The CDR3 region has the DNA TGTGCCAGCAGGCATGAAAGCCAGACCCAGTACTTC.

The chain links TRBV9 to TRBJ1-3; no reliable D call. V lost 0 bases to trimming and J lost 0 bases, with 4 bases between them. CDR1 is SGDLS and CDR2 is YYNGEE in the germline V gene. This CDR3 is built from 14 residues. The CDR3 DNA reads TGTGCCAGCAGCGTAGCTAGCTCTGGAAACACCATATATTTT. This gives the protein CASSVASSGNTIYF.

The gene calls are TRBV7-2 and TRBJ1-1; no reliable D call. The CDR3 runs 14 residues. Germline CDR1 SGHTA, CDR2 FQGNSA. V shed 4 bases and J shed 4 bases, with 13 bases lying between them. Here the CDR3 DNA reads TGTGCCAGCAGCTGGGCCTCCCTGGGCACTGAAGCTTTCTTT. Translation: CASSWASLGTEAFF.

This chain links TRBV5-4 with TRBJ1-1, with D possibly matching TRBD1 (6 bases). The germline V and J ends were trimmed by 3 bases and 3 bases, with 18 bases remaining between them. CDR1 and CDR2 (germline): SGHNT, YYREEE (reference sequence). CDR3 length: 16 amino acids. The CDR3 region has the DNA TGTGCCAGCAGCTCGGGGTTTGGGGGGCAGCACACTGAAGCTTTCTTT. Translation: CASSSGFGGQHTEAFF. Variable domain in full (rest from reference TRBV5-4 and TRBJ1-1): ETGVTQSPTHLIKTRGQQVTLRCSSQSGHNTVSWYQQALGQGPQFIFQYYREEENGRGNFPPRFSGLQFPNYSSELNVNALELDDSALYLCASSSGFGGQHTEAFFGQGTRLTVV.

The chain is built from TRBV7-9 and TRBJ2-1, with D possibly TRBD1 on 6 matching bases. V was shortened by 3 bases and J by 7 bases, with 13 bases between the two germline ends. Germline V lookup: CDR1 SEHNR, CDR2 FQNEAQ (reference sequence). This CDR3 contains 14 residues. The CDR3 bases are TGTGCCAGCAGCTTCGGGTCAGGGGTTAATGAGCAGTTCTTC. The encoded protein is CASSFGSGVNEQFF.

This rearrangement joins TRBV11-2 to TRBJ2-1; 9 bases map to TRBD2. The trim removed 0 bases at V and 3 bases at J, leaving 12 bases unmatched. This CDR3 comprises 19 residues. CDR1 is SGHAT and CDR2 is FQNNGV in the germline V gene. The DNA of the CDR3 is TGTGCCAGCAGCTTAGATTTCCCACCCCTAGCGGGGATCTACAATGAGCAGTTCTTC. Translating it yields CASSLDFPPLAGIYNEQFF.

This chain links TRBV19 with TRBJ1-1, with 11 bases identical to TRBD1. Germline V gene lookup returns CDR1 LNHDA and CDR2 SQIVND (reference sequence). This CDR3 spans 14 amino acids. Trimming cost V 5 bases and J 11 bases; bases outside gene matches: 10. Here the CDR3 DNA reads TGTGCCAGTAGTCCGCGGACAGGGGGCGCATGGGCTTTCTTT. Translated: CASSPRTGGAWAFF.

The V gene is TRBV27, the J gene TRBJ2-3; 8 bases fit TRBD1. Looked up from germline, CDR1 is MNHEY and CDR2 is SMNVEV (reference sequence). V was pared by 8 bases and J by 2 bases, with 3 bases of the junction left unmatched. This CDR3 spans 13 amino acids. CDR3 in amino acids: CASGDRPTDTQYF. In DNA, the CDR3 is TGTGCCAGCGGGGACAGGCCCACAGATACGCAGTATTTT.

The chain couples TRBV25-1 to TRBJ1-1, with a tentative D call TRBD1 (6 bases). The germline V gene encodes CDR1 MGHDK and CDR2 SYGVNS. This CDR3 is 15 amino acids long. V lost 6 bases and J lost 4, with 18 bases in between. CDR3 coding DNA: TGTGCCAGCAGAGAACCAGGGGATGTGGGCACTGAAGCTTTCTTT. It encodes CASREPGDVGTEAFF. The full variable domain, with the rest looked up from reference TRBV25-1 and TRBJ1-1, is EADIYQTPRYLVIGTGKKITLECSQTMGHDKMYWYQQDPGMELHLIHYSYGVNSTEKGDLSSESTVSRIRTEHFPLTLESARPSHTSQYLCASREPGDVGTEAFFGQGTRLTVV.

V is TRBV3-1 (or the pseudogene TRBV3-2) and J is TRBJ2-4; D gene uncertain. V gave up 0 bases and J gave up 1 base, with 10 bases separating them. Germline loops: CDR1 LGHDT, CDR2 YNNKEL (reference sequence). This CDR3 is 16 amino acids long. The CDR3, as DNA: TGTGCCAGCAGCCAAGATATCCTAGTCGCCAAAAACATTCAGTACTTC. It is translated as CASSQDILVAKNIQYF.